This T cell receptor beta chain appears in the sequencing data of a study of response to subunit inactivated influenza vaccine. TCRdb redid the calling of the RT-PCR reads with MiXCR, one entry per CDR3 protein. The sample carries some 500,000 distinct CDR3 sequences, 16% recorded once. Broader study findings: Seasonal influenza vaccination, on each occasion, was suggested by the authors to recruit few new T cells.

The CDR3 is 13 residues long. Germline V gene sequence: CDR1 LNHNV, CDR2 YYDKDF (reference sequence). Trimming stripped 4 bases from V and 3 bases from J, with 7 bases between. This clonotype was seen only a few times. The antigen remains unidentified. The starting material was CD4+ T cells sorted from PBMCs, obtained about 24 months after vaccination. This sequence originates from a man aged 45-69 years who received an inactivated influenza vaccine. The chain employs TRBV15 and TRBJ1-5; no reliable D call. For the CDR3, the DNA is TGTGCCACCAGCACGGCCGACAATCAGCCCCAGCATTTT. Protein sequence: CATSTADNQPQHF.